This T cell receptor (beta chain) appears in the sequencing data of a study of blood T cell repertoires in COVID-19. Whole-study context: The study drew acute and convalescent COVID-19 samples from the United States, Italy and Spain.

Participants were aged 18 to 89 years, lived in 20 to 25 US areas, and enrolled virtually. Clinical history reported by participants formed the basis on which cohorts were assigned. Recovered status in Cohort 3 required two negative PCRs, clearance, or symptom resolution. Generated by immunoSEQ multiplex PCR, the TCRdb table keeps only in-frame clones and is missing some. Found here are about 200,000 clones, about 90% of them singletons; the top ten hold about 8.1%. The sequencing input was PBMCs or T cells enriched from blood (not recorded which). The source is a woman younger than 30 who had recovered from COVID-19.

This CDR3 reads CATSDFETNYGYTF. CDR3 nucleotides: TGTGCCACCAGTGATTTTGAGACTAACTATGGCTACACCTTC. The chain carries TRBV24-1 and TRBJ1-2; D is uncertain. Trimming removed 1 base at V and 0 bases at J, with 5 bases between. The CDR3 contains 14 residues. Germline CDR1 is KGHDR and CDR2 is SFDVKD.